What follows are 9 T cell receptor beta chains derived from one specimen sequenced in a study of cytomegalovirus exposure and HLA in healthy donors. The PCR made use of 60 Vbeta and 13 Jbeta primers. The method was immunoSEQ multiplex PCR; TCRdb's version includes in-frame clones alone and lacks a portion of them. The repertoire has 95,000 to 100,000 clones, roughly 85% of them found once; the top ten carry under 5%. Sequenced input: PBMCs. All receptors come from a man aged 25-45 years in good health and CMV-seronegative.

The chain combines TRBV28 with TRBJ1-2, with 8 bases aligning to TRBD1. V lost 8 bases and J lost 8; bases outside the gene matches: 10. Per the germline V gene, CDR1 is MDHEN and CDR2 is SYDVKM. The CDR3 runs to 13 residues. The CDR3 protein is CASARGQATGYTF. The DNA for the CDR3 is TGTGCCAGCGCCAGGGGACAGGCGACGGGCTACACCTTC.

This clone was observed a single time. The chain carries TRBV6-6 and TRBJ1-2, with D perhaps TRBD1 (6 bases). Germline-derived CDR1 and CDR2 are MNHNY and SVGAGI (reference sequence). CDR3 size: 14 residues. Trimming cost V 5 bases and J 3 bases, with 13 bases left between them. The CDR3 coding sequence is TGTGCCAGCAGTCGCGCCGGGACATACTATGGCTACACCTTC. Its translation: CASSRAGTYYGYTF.

The chain employs TRBV5-1 and TRBJ1-1, with TRBD1 matching over 9 bases. J was trimmed by 1 base and V by 6 bases; bases with no gene match: 7. This CDR3 has 15 residues. Germline CDR1 is SGHRS and CDR2 is YFSETQ. The CDR3 is CASNPSGQGNTEAFF. The CDR3 region has the DNA TGCGCCAGCAACCCCTCGGGACAGGGGAACACTGAAGCTTTCTTT. The whole variable domain, filled in from reference TRBV5-1 and TRBJ1-1, reads KAGVTQTPRYLIKTRGQQVTLSCSPISGHRSVSWYQQTPGQGLQFLFEYFSETQRNKGNFPGRFSGRQFSNSRSEMNVSTLELGDSALYLCASNPSGQGNTEAFFGQGTRLTVV.

This chain connects TRBV4-1 to TRBJ1-1, with D tentatively TRBD1 (6 bases). V gave up 7 bases and J gave up 3 bases, with 15 bases separating them. The CDR3 has 14 residues. The V gene's germline CDR1 is MGHRA and CDR2 YSYEKL. The CDR3 is CASTWTSGDTEAFF. DNA for the CDR3: TGCGCCAGCACATGGACATCAGGGGACACTGAAGCTTTCTTT.

The rearrangement uses TRBV28 and TRBJ2-7, with D possibly matching TRBD1 (5 bases). V was trimmed by 5 bases and J by 4 bases, leaving 24 bases between them. CDR3 length: 17 residues. From germline, CDR1 is MDHEN and CDR2 SYDVKM. CDR3 DNA: TGTGCCAGCAGTCCCGTCAGCAGGGCAAACTGGGGATACGAGCAGTACTTC. This translates into CASSPVSRANWGYEQYF.

The genes are TRBV4-2 and TRBJ2-1, with D maybe TRBD2 (7 bases). CDR1 and CDR2 (germline): LGHNA, YNFKEQ. The CDR3 consists of 18 residues. Trimming left V 4 bases short and J 2 bases short, with 21 bases between. CDR3 sequence: CASSPKSYEGGAYNEQFF. CDR3 in DNA: TGTGCCAGCAGCCCAAAAAGCTATGAGGGGGGGGCCTACAATGAGCAGTTCTTC.

The chain is built from TRBV20-1 and TRBJ2-3; possibly TRBD2 for D (5 bases). The V end was cut by 6 bases, the J end by 14 bases, with 15 bases between. Germline values: CDR1 DFQATT, CDR2 SNEGSKA (reference sequence). The CDR3 is made up of 10 amino acids. CDR3: CSALWESLYF. For the CDR3, the DNA is TGCAGTGCGTTGTGGGAGTCACTGTATTTT.

The gene calls are TRBV6-4 and TRBJ1-2; no reliable D call. V was cut by 10 bases and J by 7 bases, with 13 bases left in between. Germline V gene lookup returns CDR1 MRHNA and CDR2 SNTAGT. The CDR3 spans 11 residues. The CDR3 DNA reads TGTGCCACCATGAGGGAATCTGGCTACACCTTC. It codes for CATMRESGYTF.

The chain has TRBV4-3 and TRBJ1-4; 10 bases are a match to TRBD1. Germline CDR1 and CDR2: LGHNA and YSLEER. This CDR3 has 18 residues. V lost 2 bases, J lost 2 bases, and 8 bases stayed unmatched. The CDR3 loop reads CASSQIPGQGRTNEKLFF. The CDR3 DNA is TGCGCCAGCAGCCAAATCCCGGGACAGGGGAGGACTAATGAAAAACTGTTTTTT.